These 26 T cell receptor beta chains originate from one sample sequenced in a study of T cells after yellow fever vaccination. TCRdb passed the 5' RACE reads through MiXCR, listing each CDR3 protein once. This table has about 45,000 distinct CDR3 sequences, under 8% appearing once. The sequenced sample was CD8+ T cells not binding an NS4B(214-222) dextramer, sorted from PBMCs, obtained 45 days after the yellow fever booster vaccination. The source of these receptors is a man aged 25 to 40 who received the YFV17D yellow fever vaccine.

This clonotype was observed at least ten times. Here the CDR3 DNA reads TGTGCCAGCAGTGGACTAGCGAAGTACTACTACGAGCAGTACTTC. Translating gives CASSGLAKYYYEQYF. This chain connects TRBV2 to TRBJ2-7; 8 bases match TRBD2. Germline V gene sequence: CDR1 SNHLY, CDR2 FYNNEI. J lost 3 bases, V lost 4 bases, and 8 bases had no gene match. There are 15 residues in the CDR3. Full variable domain (outside the CDR3, taken from reference TRBV2 and TRBJ2-7): EPEVTQTPSHQVTQMGQEVILRCVPISNHLYFYWYRQILGQKVEFLVSFYNNEISEKSEIFDDQFSVERPDGSNFTLKIRSTKLEDSAMYFCASSGLAKYYYEQYFGPGTRLTVT.

This clonotype has ten or more counts. The chain employs TRBV29-1 and TRBJ2-1; no clear D. CDR1 SQVTM and CDR2 ANQGSEA come from the germline V gene. There are 12 residues in the CDR3. V was pared by 7 bases and J by 8 bases, with 15 bases between. Here the CDR3 reads CSGALRLDEQFF. The CDR3 DNA sequence: TGCAGCGGAGCCCTACGACTGGATGAGCAGTTCTTC.

The V and J genes are TRBV7-2 and TRBJ2-5; D call uncertain. Trimming took off 4 bases at V and 2 bases at J, with 14 bases between the two ends. CDR3 length: 15 amino acids. Germline V gene lookup returns CDR1 SGHTA and CDR2 FQGNSA. CDR3 nucleotides: TGTGCCAGCAGCTCCTTATCGGATCCACAAGAGACCCAGTACTTC. It codes for CASSSLSDPQETQYF.

There are a few counts of this clonotype. In DNA, the CDR3 is TGTGCCAGCAGTTACGGCCAGGACAGTTCCGAGCAGTACTTC. It is translated as CASSYGQDSSEQYF. The rearrangement uses TRBV6-5 and TRBJ2-7; D perhaps matches TRBD1 (6 bases). Trimming cost V 2 bases and J 6 bases, with 14 bases left between them. The CDR3 is 14 residues long. Per germline, CDR1 MNHEY and CDR2 SVGAGI.

This clonotype was observed many times. J is TRBJ2-1 and V is TRBV11-2; 11 bases fit TRBD2. Trimming cost V 2 bases and J 8 bases; bases outside gene matches: 17. The CDR3 has 19 amino acids. Germline V CDR1 and CDR2: SGHAT, FQNNGV. The DNA for the CDR3 is TGTGCCAGCAGCTTAAGTCTCTCGCCGGGACTAGCGGTTCGGTATGAGCAGTTCTTC. As protein: CASSLSLSPGLAVRYEQFF. Using reference TRBV11-2 and TRBJ2-1 for the parts outside the CDR3, the full variable domain is EAGVAQSPRYKIIEKRQSVAFWCNPISGHATLYWYQQILGQGPKLLIQFQNNGVVDDSQLPKDRFSAERLKGVDSTLKIQPAKLEDSAVYLCASSLSLSPGLAVRYEQFFGPGTRLTVL.

This clonotype was seen many times. The chain recombines TRBV27 with TRBJ1-2; D possibly corresponds to TRBD1 (5 bases). Germline V CDR1 and CDR2: MNHEY, SMNVEV (reference sequence). The CDR3 runs to 15 residues. V gave up 0 bases and J gave up 4 bases, with 12 bases separating them. CDR3 amino acids: CASSLSEGLSYGYTF. CDR3 nucleotide sequence: TGTGCCAGCAGTTTATCGGAGGGGCTGTCCTATGGCTACACCTTC.

This clonotype was found many times. The genes are TRBV4-2 and TRBJ2-7; TRBD2 matches at 9 bases. This CDR3 region has 16 residues. Germline V gives CDR1 LGHNA, CDR2 YNFKEQ. The V gene end was trimmed by 0 bases and the J gene end by 4 bases; junction bases not matched to a gene: 7. DNA of the CDR3: TGTGCCAGCAGCCAAGAAATACTAGCGGGCGGTTACGAGCAGTACTTC. Translated, it gives CASSQEILAGGYEQYF.

Details on this clonotype: A much larger clonotype is one base distant, so this may be a read error. This chain connects TRBV2 to TRBJ2-3, with D uncertain. Between the trimmed V and J ends, which lost 8 bases and 1 base, there was a span of 25 bases. Germline V gene lookup returns CDR1 SNHLY and CDR2 FYNNEI. CDR3 size: 18 residues. The CDR3 DNA is TGTGCCAGCGGAAGTGGTACTACCGGATCCACATGCACAGATACGCAGTATTTT. Protein product: CASGSGTTGSTCTDTQYF.

This clonotype has at least ten counts. The chain links TRBV7-8 to TRBJ2-1, with D possibly being TRBD2 (5 bases). The CDR3 extends over 15 amino acids. Between the trimmed V and J ends, which lost 5 bases and 2 bases, there was a span of 13 bases. CDR1 and CDR2 from the germline V gene are SGHVS and FQNEAQ. The CDR3: CASSRRLGTYNEQFF. CDR3 DNA sequence: TGTGCCAGCAGCCGGAGGTTGGGAACCTACAATGAGCAGTTCTTC.

This clonotype was seen repeatedly, ten times or more. The V call is TRBV6-5, the J call TRBJ2-3; D might be TRBD1 (6 bases). Germline lookup yields CDR1 MNHEY and CDR2 SVGAGI. Trimming stripped 2 bases from V and 2 bases from J, with 11 bases between. The CDR3 loop spans 15 amino acids. CDR3 in amino acids: CASSYSQGSTDTQYF. DNA of the CDR3: TGTGCCAGCAGTTACAGTCAGGGGTCCACAGATACGCAGTATTTT.

This clonotype was seen repeatedly, ten times or more. The V gene is TRBV20-1, the J gene TRBJ2-7, with D tentatively TRBD2 (6 bases). The length of the CDR3 is 13 residues. CDR1 is DFQATT and CDR2 is SNEGSKA in the germline V gene (reference sequence). Trimming pared 6 bases from V and 0 bases from J, leaving 12 bases between. In nucleotides, the CDR3 is TGCAGTGCGAAGGGACTGGACTCCTACGAGCAGTACTTC. It codes for CSAKGLDSYEQYF.

This clonotype was observed at least ten times. The J gene is TRBJ2-7, the V gene TRBV7-2, with D unclear. CDR1 and CDR2 from the germline V gene are SGHTA and FQGNSA. The CDR3 contains 13 residues. V was clipped by 3 bases and J by 6 bases, with 12 bases between them. The CDR3 DNA sequence: TGTGCCAGCAGCTTGGGCCGTACGGGCGAGCAGTACTTC. Its translation is CASSLGRTGEQYF.

The table lists this clonotype with many counts. The chain has TRBV5-4 and TRBJ2-1, with TRBD2 matching over 15 bases. There are 20 residues in the CDR3. The germline CDR1 and CDR2 sequences are SGHNT and YYREEE (reference sequence). The junction had 19 bases not matched to a gene; V was cut back by 5 bases and J by 7 bases. This CDR3 is CASSLIGTSGRIRHWNEQFF. The CDR3 bases are TGTGCCAGCAGTTTAATCGGGACTAGCGGGAGGATCCGGCATTGGAATGAGCAGTTCTTC. The whole variable domain, remainder taken from reference TRBV5-4 and TRBJ2-1, is ETGVTQSPTHLIKTRGQQVTLRCSSQSGHNTVSWYQQALGQGPQFIFQYYREEENGRGNFPPRFSGLQFPNYSSELNVNALELDDSALYLCASSLIGTSGRIRHWNEQFFGPGTRLTVL.

This clonotype was observed many times. The rearrangement links TRBV3-1 to TRBJ1-1; 8 bases line up with TRBD1. CDR3 length equals 19 residues. Germline assignment: CDR1 LGHDT and CDR2 YNNKEL (reference sequence). V lost 5 bases and J lost 4; bases outside the gene matches: 21. The CDR3 coding sequence is TGTGCCAGCAGCTCAGACGGAGGGGGGACAGGAACCAGGGGCACTGAAGCTTTCTTT. Its translation: CASSSDGGGTGTRGTEAFF.

This clonotype was observed at least ten times. V usage is TRBV7-6 and J usage is TRBJ2-5, with 7 bases fitting TRBD1. The CDR3 is 16 residues long. The V gene end was trimmed by 9 bases and the J gene end by 0 bases; junction bases not matched to a gene: 13. Germline CDR1 reads SGHVS; CDR2 reads FNYEAQ. CDR3: CARPSLRDSYQETQYF. CDR3 DNA: TGTGCCAGGCCATCCCTAAGGGACAGCTACCAAGAGACCCAGTACTTC.

In its sample, this clonotype was seen a few times. This rearrangement joins TRBV27 to TRBJ2-2; TRBD2 matches 7 bases. After removal of 3 bases from V and 7 bases from J, the junction contained 8 bases not matched to a gene. CDR3 size: 15 residues. Germline CDR1 is MNHEY and CDR2 is SMNVEV (reference sequence). The CDR3 DNA reads as TGTGCCAGCAGTTTGGCTGCGGGAGTGGTCGGGGAGCTGTTTTTT. It codes for CASSLAAGVVGELFF.

This clonotype was detected ten times or more. The rearrangement links TRBV11-2 to TRBJ2-1, with 14 nucleotides matching TRBD2. The CDR3 contains 18 residues. Losses at the gene ends were 7 bases for V and 0 bases for J; bases not matched to a gene: 8. Germline CDR1 and CDR2: SGHAT and FQNNGV. DNA of the CDR3: TGTGCCAGCAAGGGACTAGCGGGAGTCAGGGACTCCTACAATGAGCAGTTCTTC. This encodes CASKGLAGVRDSYNEQFF.

This clonotype was observed many times. This chain links TRBV12-3 or TRBV12-4 with TRBJ2-3; tentative D call: TRBD2 (6 bases). The CDR3 totals 12 residues. Trimming took 6 bases from V and 6 from J, leaving 10 bases between them. The CDR3 sequence is CASSGSGDTQYF. The CDR3 DNA reads as TGTGCCAGCAGCGGGAGCGGTGATACGCAGTATTTT.

This clonotype was seen repeatedly, ten times or more. The chain couples TRBV7-3 to TRBJ1-2; no clear D. Germline V lookup: CDR1 SGHTA, CDR2 FQGTGA. Trimming pared 5 bases from V and 4 bases from J, leaving 8 bases between. The CDR3 totals 12 residues. The CDR3 reads CASSPDGYGYTF. CDR3 bases: TGTGCCAGCAGCCCGGACGGCTATGGCTACACCTTC.

This clonotype has ten or more counts. The rearrangement links TRBV9 to TRBJ2-1; 7 positions agree with TRBD2. The CDR3 has 12 residues. Germline loops: CDR1 SGDLS, CDR2 YYNGEE. Unmatched junction bases numbered 3, after V lost 7 bases and J lost 5 bases. In DNA form, the CDR3 reads TGTGCCAGCGGGGGACTACACAATGAGCAGTTCTTC. Protein sequence: CASGGLHNEQFF.

This clonotype was seen ten or more times. The chain carries TRBV27 and TRBJ1-1; weak D call: TRBD1 (6 bases). V was cut by 6 bases and J by 5 bases, with 16 bases left in between. There are 14 residues in the CDR3. Germline V gene sequence: CDR1 MNHEY, CDR2 SMNVEV (reference sequence). CDR3 DNA: TGTGCCAGCAGCCACCGGGCAGGGGTAACTGAAGCTTTCTTT. Translation gives CASSHRAGVTEAFF.

Many counts were recorded for this clonotype. V is TRBV12-3 or TRBV12-4 and J is TRBJ2-2; weak D call: TRBD1 (5 bases). The CDR3 is 16 amino acids. Trimming pared 2 bases from V and 0 bases from J, leaving 10 bases between. The CDR3 nucleotides are TGTGCCAGCAGTTTAAGTCAGGGAACGAACACCGGGGAGCTGTTTTTT. It translates to CASSLSQGTNTGELFF.

Within the sample, this clonotype is medium-sized (0.01 to 0.1%). The chain links TRBV7-2 to TRBJ2-7; D unresolved. This CDR3 contains 13 residues. Germline values: CDR1 SGHTA, CDR2 FQGNSA. Trimming took 3 bases from V and 7 from J, leaving 13 bases between them. CDR3 sequence: CASSFGSWVEQYF. The CDR3 nucleotides read TGTGCCAGCAGCTTTGGGTCCTGGGTTGAGCAGTACTTC.

There are many counts of this clonotype. V usage is TRBV28 and J usage is TRBJ2-4, with TRBD2 as a possible D gene (6 bases). Per the germline V gene, CDR1 is MDHEN and CDR2 is SYDVKM. V lost 4 bases to trimming and J lost 0 bases, with 19 bases between them. The CDR3 is 18 residues long. The CDR3 protein is CASSSTVGAGLAKNIQYF. CDR3 nucleotide sequence: TGTGCCAGCAGTTCTACCGTCGGGGCGGGATTAGCCAAAAACATTCAGTACTTC.

In this sample, this clonotype turned up many times. The gene calls are TRBV10-2 and TRBJ2-7; D is unresolved. Per germline, CDR1 WSHSY and CDR2 SAAADI. Trimming shortened V by 2 bases and J by 7 bases, and 9 bases separated the two germline ends. This CDR3 comprises 12 residues. This CDR3 is CASSEGTWEQYF. CDR3 sequence (DNA): TGCGCCAGCAGTGAGGGAACATGGGAGCAGTACTTC.

This clonotype was recorded many times. V gene TRBV12-3 or TRBV12-4 combines with J gene TRBJ1-1; D uncertain. The length of the CDR3 is 14 residues. V shed 3 bases and J shed 2 bases, with 10 bases lying between them. The CDR3 spells CASSFGETNTEAFF. CDR3 DNA sequence: TGTGCCAGCAGTTTTGGGGAGACCAACACTGAAGCTTTCTTT.